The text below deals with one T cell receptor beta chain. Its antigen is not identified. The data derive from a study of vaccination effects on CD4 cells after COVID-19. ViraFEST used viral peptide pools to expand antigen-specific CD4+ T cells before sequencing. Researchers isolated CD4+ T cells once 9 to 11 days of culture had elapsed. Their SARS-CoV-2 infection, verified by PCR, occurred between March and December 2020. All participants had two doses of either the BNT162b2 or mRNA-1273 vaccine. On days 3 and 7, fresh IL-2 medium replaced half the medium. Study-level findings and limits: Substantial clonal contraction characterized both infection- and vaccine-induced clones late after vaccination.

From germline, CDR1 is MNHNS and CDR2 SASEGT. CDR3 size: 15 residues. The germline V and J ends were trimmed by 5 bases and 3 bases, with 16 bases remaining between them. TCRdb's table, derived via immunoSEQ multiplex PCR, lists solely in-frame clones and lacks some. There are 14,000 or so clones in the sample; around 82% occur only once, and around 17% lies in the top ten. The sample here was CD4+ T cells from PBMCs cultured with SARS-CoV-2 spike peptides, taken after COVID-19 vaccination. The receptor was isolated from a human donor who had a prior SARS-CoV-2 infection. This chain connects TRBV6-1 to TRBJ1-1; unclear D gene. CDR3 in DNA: TGTGCCAGCAGTACCCTCTTGTATGATTACACTGAAGCTTTCTTT. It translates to CASSTLLYDYTEAFF.